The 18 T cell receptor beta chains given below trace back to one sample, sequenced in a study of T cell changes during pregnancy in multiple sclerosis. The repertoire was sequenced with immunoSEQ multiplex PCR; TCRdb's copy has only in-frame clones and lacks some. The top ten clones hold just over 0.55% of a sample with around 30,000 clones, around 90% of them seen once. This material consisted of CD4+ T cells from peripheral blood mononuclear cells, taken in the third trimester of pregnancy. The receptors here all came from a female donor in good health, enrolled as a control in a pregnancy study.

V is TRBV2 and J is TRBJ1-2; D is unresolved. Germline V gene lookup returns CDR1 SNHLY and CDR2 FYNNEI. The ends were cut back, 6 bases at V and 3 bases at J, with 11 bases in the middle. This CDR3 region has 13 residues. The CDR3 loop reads CASRERAYYGYTF. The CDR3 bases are TGTGCCAGCAGAGAAAGAGCCTACTATGGCTACACCTTC.

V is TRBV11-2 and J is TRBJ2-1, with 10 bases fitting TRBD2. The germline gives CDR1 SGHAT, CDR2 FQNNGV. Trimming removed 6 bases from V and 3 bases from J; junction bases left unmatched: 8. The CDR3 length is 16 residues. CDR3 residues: CASRPSGTSVYNEQFF. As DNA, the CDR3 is TGTGCCAGCAGACCTTCCGGGACTAGCGTCTACAATGAGCAGTTCTTC.

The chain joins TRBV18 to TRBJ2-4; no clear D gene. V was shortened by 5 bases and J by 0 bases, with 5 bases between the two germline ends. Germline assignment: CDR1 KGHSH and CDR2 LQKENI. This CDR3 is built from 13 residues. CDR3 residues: CASSVVAKNIQYF. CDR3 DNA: TGTGCCAGCTCAGTAGTAGCCAAAAACATTCAGTACTTC.

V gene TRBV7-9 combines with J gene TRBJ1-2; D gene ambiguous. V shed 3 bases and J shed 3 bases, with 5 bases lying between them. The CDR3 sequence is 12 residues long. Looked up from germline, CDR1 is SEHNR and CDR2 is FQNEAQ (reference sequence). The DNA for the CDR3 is TGTGCCAGCAGCTTTACGGACTATGGCTACACCTTC. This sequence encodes CASSFTDYGYTF.

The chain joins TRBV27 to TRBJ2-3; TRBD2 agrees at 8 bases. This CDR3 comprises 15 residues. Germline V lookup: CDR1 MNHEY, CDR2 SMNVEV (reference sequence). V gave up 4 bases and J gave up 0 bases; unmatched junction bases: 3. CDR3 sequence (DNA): TGTGCCAGCAGTTCAGCGGGAGAAAGCACAGATACGCAGTATTTT. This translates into CASSSAGESTDTQYF.

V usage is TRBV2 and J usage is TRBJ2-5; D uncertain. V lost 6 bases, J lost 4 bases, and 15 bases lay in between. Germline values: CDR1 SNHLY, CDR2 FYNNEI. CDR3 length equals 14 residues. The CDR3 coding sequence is TGTGCCAGCAGCTCAAGTCCCGGCGGAGAGACCCAGTACTTC. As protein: CASSSSPGGETQYF.

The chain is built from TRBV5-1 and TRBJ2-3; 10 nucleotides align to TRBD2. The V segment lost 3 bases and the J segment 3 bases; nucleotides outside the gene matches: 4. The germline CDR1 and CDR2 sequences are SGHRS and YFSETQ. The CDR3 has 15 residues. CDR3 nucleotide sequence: TGCGCCAGCAGCTCCGGACTAGCGGATACAGATACGCAGTATTTT. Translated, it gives CASSSGLADTDTQYF.

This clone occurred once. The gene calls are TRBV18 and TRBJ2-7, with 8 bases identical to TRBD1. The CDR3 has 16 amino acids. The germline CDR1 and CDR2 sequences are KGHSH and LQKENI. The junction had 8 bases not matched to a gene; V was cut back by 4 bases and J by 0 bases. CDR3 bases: TGTGCCAGCTCACTGGCCGGGACAGGAAACTCCTACGAGCAGTACTTC. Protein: CASSLAGTGNSYEQYF.

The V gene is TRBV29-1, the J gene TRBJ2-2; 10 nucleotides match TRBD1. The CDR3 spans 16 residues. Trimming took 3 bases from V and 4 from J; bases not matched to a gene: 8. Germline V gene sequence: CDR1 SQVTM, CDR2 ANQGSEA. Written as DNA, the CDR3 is TGCAGCGTTGACCGGGCGGGACAGGGGAGCACCGGGGAGCTGTTTTTT. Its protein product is CSVDRAGQGSTGELFF.

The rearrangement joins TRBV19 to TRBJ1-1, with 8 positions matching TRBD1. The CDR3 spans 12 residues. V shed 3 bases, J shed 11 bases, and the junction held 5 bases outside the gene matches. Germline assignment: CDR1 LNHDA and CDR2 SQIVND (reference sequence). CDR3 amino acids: CASSMWTGRAFF. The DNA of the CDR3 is TGTGCCAGTAGTATGTGGACAGGGAGGGCTTTCTTT.

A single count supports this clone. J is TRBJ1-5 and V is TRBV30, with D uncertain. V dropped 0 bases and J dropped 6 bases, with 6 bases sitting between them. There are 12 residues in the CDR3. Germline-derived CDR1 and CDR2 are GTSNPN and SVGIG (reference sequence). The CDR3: CAWSVEGQPQHF. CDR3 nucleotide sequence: TGTGCCTGGAGTGTCGAGGGTCAGCCCCAGCATTTT.

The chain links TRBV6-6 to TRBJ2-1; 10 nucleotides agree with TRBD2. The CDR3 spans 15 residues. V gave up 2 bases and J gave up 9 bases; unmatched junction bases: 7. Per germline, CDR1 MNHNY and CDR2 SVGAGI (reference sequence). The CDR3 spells CASSYGLAVLSEQFF. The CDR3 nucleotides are TGTGCCAGCAGTTACGGACTAGCGGTTCTCAGTGAGCAGTTCTTC.

The CDR3 region has the DNA TGTGCCAGTAGTATCCCACAGAACACTGAAGCTTTCTTT. Translating gives CASSIPQNTEAFF. The chain is built from TRBV19 and TRBJ1-1; no definite D call. V shed 3 bases and J shed 1 base, with 6 bases lying between them. The CDR3 covers 13 residues. Germline V CDR1 and CDR2: LNHDA, SQIVND (reference sequence). Drawing the rest from reference TRBV19 and TRBJ1-1, the complete variable domain is DGGITQSPKYLFRKEGQNVTLSCEQNLNHDAMYWYRQDPGQGLRLIYYSQIVNDFQKGDIAEGYSVSREKKESFPLTVTSAQKNPTAFYLCASSIPQNTEAFFGQGTRLTVV.

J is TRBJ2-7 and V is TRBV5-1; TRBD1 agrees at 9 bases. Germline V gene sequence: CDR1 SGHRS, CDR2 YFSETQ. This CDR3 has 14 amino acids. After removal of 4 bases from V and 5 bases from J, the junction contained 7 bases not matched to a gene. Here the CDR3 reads CASSRDREGNEQYF. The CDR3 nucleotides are TGCGCCAGCAGCCGGGACAGGGAGGGTAACGAGCAGTACTTC.

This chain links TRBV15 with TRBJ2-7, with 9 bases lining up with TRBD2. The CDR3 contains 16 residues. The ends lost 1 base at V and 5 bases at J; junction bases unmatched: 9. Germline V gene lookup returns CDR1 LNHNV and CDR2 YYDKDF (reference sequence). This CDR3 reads CATSRARSGSGHEQYF. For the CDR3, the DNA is TGTGCCACCAGCAGAGCGCGTAGCGGGAGCGGGCACGAGCAGTACTTC.

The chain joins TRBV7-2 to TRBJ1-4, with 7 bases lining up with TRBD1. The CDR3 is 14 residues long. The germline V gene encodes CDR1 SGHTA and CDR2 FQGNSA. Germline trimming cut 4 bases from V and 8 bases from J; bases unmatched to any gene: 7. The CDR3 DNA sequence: TGTGCCAGCAGCTCGACAGGGTACGGGGAAAAACTGTTTTTT. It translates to CASSSTGYGEKLFF.

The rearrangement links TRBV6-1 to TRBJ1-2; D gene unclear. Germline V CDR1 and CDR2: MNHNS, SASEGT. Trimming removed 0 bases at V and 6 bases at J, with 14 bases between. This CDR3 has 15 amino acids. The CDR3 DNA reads TGTGCCAGCAGTGAAGCGGTATGGCAGGCTAATGGCTACACCTTC. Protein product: CASSEAVWQANGYTF.

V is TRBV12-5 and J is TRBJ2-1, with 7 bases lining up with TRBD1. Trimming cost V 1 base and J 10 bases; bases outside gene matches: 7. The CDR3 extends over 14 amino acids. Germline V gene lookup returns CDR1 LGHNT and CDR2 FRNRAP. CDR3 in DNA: TGTGCTAGTGGTTTGGCCGGGCCCAGGGGGGAGCAGTTCTTC. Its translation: CASGLAGPRGEQFF.